This TCR beta chain was captured by sequencing in a study of cytomegalovirus exposure and HLA in healthy donors. Regarding this clone: A junction boundary mismatches the germline segment, possibly from a read error.

Use of 60 Vbeta and 13 Jbeta primers characterized the PCR. Method: immunoSEQ multiplex PCR; TCRdb's copy keeps in-frame clones and lacks some. The sample lists nearly 300,000 clones; 86% were seen once. Germline V gene data show CDR1 as SEHNR and CDR2 as FQNEAQ (reference sequence). The CDR3 has 15 residues. This chain joins TRBV7-9 and TRBJ2-1; 7 nucleotides line up with TRBD2. The specimen sequenced was PBMCs. This receptor was identified in a man aged 40-49 years in good health and CMV-seropositive. The CDR3 DNA reads as TGTTCCAGCAGCTTAAGGGGAACTAGCGTGAATGAGCAGTTCTTC. It encodes CSSSLRGTSVNEQFF.